This T cell receptor beta chain was recovered during a study of T cells in Graves' hyperthyroidism and ophthalmopathy. Amplified TCR beta CDR3 regions derived from RNA transcripts. The HTBI set primed first-round TCR CDR3 RT-PCR. TCRdb passed the multiplex PCR reads through MiXCR, listing each CDR3 protein once. Of about 640,000 distinct CDR3 sequences listed, around 21% are singletons. Uncontrolled infection, other autoimmune disease, pregnancy or lactation disqualified patients from enrolment. The study based diagnoses on clinical symptoms, serum thyroxine and TRAb, thyroid ultrasound and orbital computed tomography. The CDR3 covers 14 residues. V was pared by 2 bases and J by 12 bases, with 6 bases of the junction left unmatched. Germline V gene lookup returns CDR1 MDHEN and CDR2 SYDVKM.

Sequenced input: blood. This TCR derives from a man aged 30-40 years with Graves' ophthalmopathy. The rearrangement uses TRBV28 and TRBJ1-6; TRBD1 agrees at 8 bases. CDR3 coding DNA: TGTGCCAGCAGTTTACCGGGGACAGGTGTACCCCTCCACTTT. Its translation is CASSLPGTGVPLHF.